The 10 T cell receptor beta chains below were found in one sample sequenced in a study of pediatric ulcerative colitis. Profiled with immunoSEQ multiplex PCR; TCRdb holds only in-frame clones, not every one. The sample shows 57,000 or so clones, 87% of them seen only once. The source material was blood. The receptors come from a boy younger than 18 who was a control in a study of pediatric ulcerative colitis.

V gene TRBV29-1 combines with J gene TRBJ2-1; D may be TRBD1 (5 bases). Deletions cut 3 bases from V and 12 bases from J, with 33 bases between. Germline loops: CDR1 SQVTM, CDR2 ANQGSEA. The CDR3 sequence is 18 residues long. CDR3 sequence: CSVDLLPVYSAWGNWQFF. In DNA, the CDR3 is TGCAGCGTTGATCTCCTCCCGGTTTACAGTGCCTGGGGCAATTGGCAGTTCTTC.

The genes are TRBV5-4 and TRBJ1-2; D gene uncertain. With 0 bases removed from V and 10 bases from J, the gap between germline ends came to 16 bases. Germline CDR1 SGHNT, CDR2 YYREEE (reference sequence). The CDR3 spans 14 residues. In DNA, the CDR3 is TGTGCCAGCAGCTTGGCCGGGCAGCGCCTCCCCTACACCTTC. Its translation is CASSLAGQRLPYTF.

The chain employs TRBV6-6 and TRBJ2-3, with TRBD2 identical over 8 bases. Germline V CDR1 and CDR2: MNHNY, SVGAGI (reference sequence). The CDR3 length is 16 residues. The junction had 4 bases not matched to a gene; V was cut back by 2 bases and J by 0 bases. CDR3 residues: CASSYPLAVSTDTQYF. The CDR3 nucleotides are TGTGCCAGCAGTTACCCACTAGCGGTTAGCACAGATACGCAGTATTTT.

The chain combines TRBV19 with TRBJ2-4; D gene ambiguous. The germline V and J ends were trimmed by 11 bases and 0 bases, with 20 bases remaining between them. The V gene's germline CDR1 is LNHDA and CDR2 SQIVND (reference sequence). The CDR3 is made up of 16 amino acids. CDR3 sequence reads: CADVSRKPLAKNIQYF. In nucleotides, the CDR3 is TGTGCCGATGTAAGTAGGAAACCCTTAGCCAAAAACATTCAGTACTTC.

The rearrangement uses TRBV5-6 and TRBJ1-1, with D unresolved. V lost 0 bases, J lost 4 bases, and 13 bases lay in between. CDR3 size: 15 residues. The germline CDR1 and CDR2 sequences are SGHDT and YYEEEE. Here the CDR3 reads CASSLAARAGTEAFF. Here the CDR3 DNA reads TGTGCCAGCAGCTTGGCCGCACGGGCGGGCACTGAAGCTTTCTTT. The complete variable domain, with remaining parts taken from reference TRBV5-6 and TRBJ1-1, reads DAGVTQSPTHLIKTRGQQVTLRCSPKSGHDTVSWYQQALGQGPQFIFQYYEEEERQRGNFPDRFSGHQFPNYSSELNVNALLLGDSALYLCASSLAARAGTEAFFGQGTRLTVV.

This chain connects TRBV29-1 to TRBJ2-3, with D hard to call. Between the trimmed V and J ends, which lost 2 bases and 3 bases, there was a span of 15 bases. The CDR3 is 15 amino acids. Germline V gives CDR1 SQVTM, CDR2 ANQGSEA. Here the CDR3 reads CSVELIGLGTDTQYF. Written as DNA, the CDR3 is TGCAGCGTTGAACTAATCGGCCTGGGGACAGATACGCAGTATTTT.

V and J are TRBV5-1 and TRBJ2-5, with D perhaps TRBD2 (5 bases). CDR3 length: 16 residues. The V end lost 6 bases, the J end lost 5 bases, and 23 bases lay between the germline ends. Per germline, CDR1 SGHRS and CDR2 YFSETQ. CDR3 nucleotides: TGCGCCAGCACTTCTCTGGGAGCGGTTGTTTCCGAGACCCAGTACTTC. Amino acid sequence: CASTSLGAVVSETQYF.

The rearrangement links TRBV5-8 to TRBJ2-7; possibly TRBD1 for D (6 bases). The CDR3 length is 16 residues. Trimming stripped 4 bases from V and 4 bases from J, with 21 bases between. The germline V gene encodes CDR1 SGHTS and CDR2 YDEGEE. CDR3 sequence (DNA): TGTGCCAGCAGCGGGAAGTTCGGCCAGGGGTATTACGAGCAGTACTTC. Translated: CASSGKFGQGYYEQYF.

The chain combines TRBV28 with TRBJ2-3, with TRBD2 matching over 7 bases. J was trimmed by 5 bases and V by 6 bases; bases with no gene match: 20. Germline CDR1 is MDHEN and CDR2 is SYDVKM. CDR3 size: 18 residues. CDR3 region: CASRGLVFNDPGLDTQYF. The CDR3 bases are TGTGCCAGCAGAGGACTAGTGTTTAATGATCCGGGATTAGATACGCAGTATTTT.

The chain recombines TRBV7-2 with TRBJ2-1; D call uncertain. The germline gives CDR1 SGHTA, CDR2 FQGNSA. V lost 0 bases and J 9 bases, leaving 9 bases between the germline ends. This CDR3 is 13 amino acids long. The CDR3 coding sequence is TGTGCCAGCAGCTTAGCCAGTTTCAGTGAGCAGTTCTTC. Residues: CASSLASFSEQFF.